Sequencing of this T cell receptor (beta chain) was carried out in a study of T-cell memory formation after mild COVID-19 (dated by TCRdb to about 2021). Regarding the complete study: TCR sequence clusters from the two donors were found to be largely donor specific. In two donors, T-cell clones that expanded and contracted after mild COVID-19 were followed by sequencing TCRalpha and TCRbeta repertoires longitudinally. The cohort comprised two young, previously healthy adult volunteers, one female and one male.

Instrument on record: Illumina NovaSeq 6000. TCRalpha and TCRbeta cDNA libraries were constructed by 5'RACE with constant-segment primers, with sample barcodes and unique molecular identifiers being introduced. Trizol reagent was used to extract RNA from every sample. Libraries were amplified in two PCR steps, with a second sample barcode and Illumina TruSeq adapters added in the second step. Sequencing of the libraries was done on an Illumina NovaSeq, producing 2 x 150 bp paired-end reads. As for how the authors treated the data: With migec v1.2.7, reads were demultiplexed and then collapsed into UMI-guided consensus sequences. Using mixcr v2.1.11, UMI consensuses were aligned to TRA and TRB V and J templates and then assembled into clonotypes. Expanded or contracted clonotypes were those called significant by both edgeR and NoisET, with noise models trained on biological replicates. For edgeR calls, the cutoffs were a false discovery rate-adjusted p below 0.01 and a log2 fold-change threshold of 1. As an exploratory analysis of dynamics, max-normalized trajectories of the 1000 most abundant clonotypes were examined with PCA combined with hierarchical clustering. The CD4 or CD8 phenotype of responding clones was assigned using the separately sequenced CD4+ and CD8+ repertoires. The public reads were quality trimmed at Q25 with fastp and then assembled into clones with MiXCR by TCRdb, keeping productive beta chains. Rows are unified per CDR3 protein, each entry keeping the most common DNA and genes. The V and J calls and clone size come from TCRdb's table, not from the authors' own analysis. A total of some 320,000 distinct CDR3 sequences appear in this sample, more than 13% of them only once. The ten largest account for approximately 22% of the sample.

The study at large found these results: Clones contracting from day 15 to 85 had balanced CD4/CD8 phenotypes, while a second wave expanding from day 15 to 37 was biased towards CD4+. Only a couple of mild cases were covered by the study, and larger cohorts that include severe cases with pre-infection samples were considered necessary. Some responding clones were found in pre-infection memory, which suggests that pre-existing cross-reactive memory T cells took part in the SARS-CoV-2 response. SARS-CoV-2 specificity of the second-wave clones peaking on day 37 was not confirmed. Contracting CD4+ clones turned up mainly in the CM and EM memory subsets, whereas EMRA was where CD8+ clones were enriched.

This clonotype was seen more than once but under ten times. This clone's antigen is unknown. No qualities accompany the bases; no much larger clone lies one base away. At the junction V is shortened by 2 bases and J by 0 bases, with 7 bases in between. In the germline V gene, CDR1 corresponds to MNHEY and CDR2 to SVGEGT. Taken from cysteine to phenylalanine, the CDR3 has 14 residues. Solely the CDR3 DNA is kept, with 42 bases framed from the first base. Ficoll-Paque density gradient centrifugation was the method used to isolate PBMCs. Specimen: PBMCs or a T cell subset sorted from them (not recorded which). The TCR comes from a man between 18 and 35 years old who had mild COVID-19 (a few samples of this study predate the infection). The sample titles of this study are shuffled in the database, so cell type and time point are left out; the donor was told from shared clones. The V and J segments used are TRBV6-2 or TRBV6-3 and TRBJ2-5, with no confidently assigned D gene. Read as DNA, the sequence is TGTGCCAGCAGTTACGGGCGGTACCAAGAGACCCAGTACTTC. Translated, this gives CASSYGRYQETQYF.